The clone carrying this TCR beta chain was picked up a small number of times. Antigen specificity is unknown. The entry originates in a study of identical twins. Whole-study findings and limits: Out-of-frame alpha sequences common to twins exhibited a surplus of low generation probability. Within monozygotic twins, out-of-frame TCR alpha sharing was underestimated by the models. Zero-insertion analyses could be partly confounded by invariant MAIT and iNKT cells.

It was template switching that added a universal primer site, and there were unique molecular identifiers on the cDNA. Each CDR3 protein is one row after TCRdb ran MiXCR on the 5' RACE reads. Of a few hundred thousand distinct CDR3 sequences listed, less than 20% are singletons. The J segment lost 8 bases and the V segment lost 1 base, leaving 17 bases of the junction unmatched. CDR3 length equals 18 residues. Germline V CDR1 and CDR2: DFQATT, SNEGSKA (reference sequence). The source material was naive T cells sorted from blood. The sequence derives from a man between 50 and 59 years old in good health. This rearrangement joins TRBV20-1 to TRBJ2-1, with 10 positions matching TRBD1. The CDR3 nucleotides are TGCAGTGCTAGAGCTAAACCCGGGGGACAGGGGTTCCAGGATGAGCAGTTCTTC. This encodes CSARAKPGGQGFQDEQFF.